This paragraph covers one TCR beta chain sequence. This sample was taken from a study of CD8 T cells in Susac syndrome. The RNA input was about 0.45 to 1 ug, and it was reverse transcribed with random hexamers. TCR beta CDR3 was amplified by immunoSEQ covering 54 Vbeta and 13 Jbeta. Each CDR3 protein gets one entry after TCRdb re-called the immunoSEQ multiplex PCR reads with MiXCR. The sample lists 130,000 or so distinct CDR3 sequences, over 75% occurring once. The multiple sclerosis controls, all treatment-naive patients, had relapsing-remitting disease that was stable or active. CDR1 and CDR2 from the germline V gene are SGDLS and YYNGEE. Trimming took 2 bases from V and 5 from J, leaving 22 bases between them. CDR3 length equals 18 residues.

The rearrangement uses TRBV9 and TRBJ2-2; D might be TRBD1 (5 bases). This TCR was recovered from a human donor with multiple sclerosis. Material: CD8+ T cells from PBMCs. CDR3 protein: CASSVNTRVETPTGELFF. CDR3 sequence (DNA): TGTGCCAGCAGCGTGAACACCAGGGTTGAGACCCCGACCGGGGAGCTGTTTTTT.